This T cell receptor (beta chain) was sequenced for a study of T cells in women clearing cervical HPV infection (dated by TCRdb to between 2018 and 2020). Regarding the research as a whole: The cases were some 26 women with histologically confirmed HPV16-related CIN3 or worse, and 2 of those women had invasive cancers. Cases had a median age of approximately 35 years compared with approximately 41 for controls, and baseline characteristics showed no significant differences between the groups. Quality controls consisted of five blinded duplicates per group, for a total of about 60 samples made up of about 50 participants and about ten replicates. The approximately 25 controls were women who cleared a single incident HPV16 infection within 12 months without developing precancer or cancer. Since HLA typing was available for only a few women, HLA type could not be ruled out as a confounder. Nested within Costa Rica's Guanacaste HPV Natural History Study, an exploratory proof-of-principle case-control study compared TCR repertoires across cervical HPV16 outcomes. In the parent cohort, 9,000 to 11,000 women aged 18 or older were enrolled in Guanacaste, Costa Rica, during about 1993 to 1994 and were followed for roughly seven years. For cases, a median interval of roughly 150 days, with an interquartile range of roughly 80 to 200 days, was observed between lesion detection and blood sampling. Cases and controls were matched on year of sample collection and on age within five years. Blood from cases was collected at the visit at which the lesion was first identified, whereas blood from controls was collected once infection was no longer detected. Study-level results and caveats: Because the number of T cells per sample was unknown, the richness differences could reflect varying T-cell content rather than repertoire biology. TRBV6-7 relative abundance was lower in cases than in controls (approximately 0.11% versus 0.16%; Bonferroni P = 0.0008). The cross-sectional design could not show whether associations preceded infection or resulted from it; effector/memory subsets and HPV-specific T cells were not isolated. Random forest classifiers that combined richness and V gene abundances separated cases from controls with an estimated AUC of approximately 0.78. Across sequencing depths, CIN3+ cases showed significantly higher TCR repertoire richness than controls, but evenness did not differ between the groups.

With regard to this clone: Its cognate antigen has yet to be identified. The read ends 3 residues before the CDR3 terminus; that terminus is restored from the germline J gene.

From its cysteine to its phenylalanine, the CDR3 spans 14 amino acids. Of the CDR3's DNA, 33 bases were read; they are in frame from base 1. V lost 4 bases and J lost 7 bases, and the count of bases not matched to a germline gene is 5. The germline V gene (reference sequence) provides CDR1 SGHNT and CDR2 YYREEE. Every participant had a single incident cervical HPV16 infection, and prevalent HPV16 infections were excluded. Cervical HPV DNA was detected with MY09/MY11 PCR, and genotyping was done with dot-blot hybridization. Roughly 16 mL of heparinized blood were centrifuged, and the buffy coat was split into aliquots, frozen at -30 degrees C, and then kept at -80 degrees C. Genomic DNA was extracted from buffy coat specimens using QIAGEN kits. TCR beta CDR3 regions were amplified by multiplex PCR from an average of around 1,200 ng genomic DNA per sample using the immunoSEQ assay. The assay corrected primer bias using a complete synthetic TCR repertoire to establish an amplification baseline. The amplicons were sequenced on the Illumina platform. As for the original processing: Sequence errors were corrected by clustering with frequency ratios and a modified nearest-neighbor algorithm, and the sequences were then analyzed in the immunoSEQ Analyzer using IMGT gene definitions. TCR richness and evenness were averaged over 20 rarefaction repeats at each rarefaction depth, excluding samples with fewer sequences than the depth. Relative abundances of V, D and J genes were compared between groups using Wilcoxon rank sum tests, with FDR correction applied. In the blinded duplicates, the intraclass correlation was 90% to 97% for TCR richness and averaged 76.4% across 66 gene segments. TCRdb retrieved this table from immuneACCESS and kept in-frame rearrangements only. Not all clones are present; in checked studies, unresolved V genes account for under half, and no reason is known for the remainder. Clone size and V and J calls were adopted from that table, with D and trimming inferred from the DNA. The sample has roughly 30,000 clones on record. The biggest ten clones account for 7.8% of the sample.

The rearranged segments are TRBV5-4 and TRBJ1-6; TRBD1 lines up with 7 middle nucleotides. The origin of this receptor is a woman aged 18 to 75 with a cervical HPV16 infection that either progressed to CIN3+ or cleared (not recorded which). The source material was blood buffy coat. The CDR3 here reads CASSGGTENSPLHF. The CDR3 bases that were read are TGTGCCAGCAGCGGGGGGACAGAAAATTCACCC.